Below, 28 T cell receptor beta chains from the same sample are listed, as sequenced in a study of T cells in Graves' hyperthyroidism and ophthalmopathy. TCR beta CDR3 sequences were amplified from RNA transcripts. In the first-round RT-PCR of the TCR CDR3, the HTBI primer set was used. TCRdb re-called the multiplex PCR reads with MiXCR, one entry per CDR3 protein. Of about 250,000 distinct CDR3 sequences listed, roughly a quarter are singletons. The sequenced sample was blood. The source of these receptors is a woman in her thirties or forties with Graves' ophthalmopathy.

The table lists this clonotype with many counts. The DNA of the CDR3 is TGCGCCAGCAGTGAGAGCGACTCCTACGAGCAGTACTTC. This encodes CASSESDSYEQYF. The chain is built from TRBV10-2 and TRBJ2-7; D is ambiguous. With 2 bases removed from V and 0 bases from J, the gap between germline ends came to 5 bases. The CDR3 loop spans 13 amino acids. Germline CDR1 reads WSHSY; CDR2 reads SAAADI.

This clonotype was observed many times. The chain carries TRBV20-1 and TRBJ2-5; 10 bases are a match to TRBD1. The J segment lost 4 bases and the V segment lost 5 bases, leaving 1 base of the junction unmatched. The germline gives CDR1 DFQATT, CDR2 SNEGSKA (reference sequence). CDR3 length equals 12 residues. This CDR3 reads CSAGTGAETQYF. In DNA, the CDR3 is TGCAGTGCTGGGACAGGGGCAGAGACCCAGTACTTC.

This clonotype was counted at least ten times. V gene TRBV12-3 or TRBV12-4 combines with J gene TRBJ2-5, with TRBD1 matching over 7 bases. V was pared by 6 bases and J by 5 bases, with 9 bases of the junction left unmatched. This CDR3 has 14 residues. CDR3 amino acids: CASSRGQVRETQYF. Here the CDR3 DNA reads TGTGCCAGCAGCCGTGGACAGGTCAGGGAGACCCAGTACTTC.

This clonotype was observed once. This sequence joins TRBV11-1 and TRBJ1-1; possibly TRBD1 for D (6 bases). Germline assignment: CDR1 SGHAT and CDR2 FQDESV (reference sequence). This CDR3 comprises 18 residues. The V and J ends lost 2 bases and 2 bases respectively, with 21 bases between them. In DNA, the CDR3 is TGTGCCAGCAGCTTAAGTTGGAGGACAGCTGGACACAACACTGAAGCTTTCTTT. This codes for CASSLSWRTAGHNTEAFF.

CDR3 in DNA: TGTGCCAGCACTACTGGGGGGAGGGTCGGTGAAGCTTTCTTT. It codes for CASTTGGRVGEAFF. The rearrangement links TRBV28 to TRBJ1-1; D is possibly TRBD1 (5 bases). The CDR3 is made up of 14 amino acids. Germline CDR1 and CDR2: MDHEN and SYDVKM. Trimming cost V 7 bases and J 7 bases, with 19 bases left between them.

This clonotype showed up many times. CDR3 nucleotides: TGTGCCAGCAGCGGACAGGCCCAAGAGACCCAGTACTTC. Amino acid sequence: CASSGQAQETQYF. This rearrangement joins TRBV6-2 or TRBV6-3 to TRBJ2-5; 7 bases agree with TRBD1. The length of the CDR3 is 13 residues. Germline lookup yields CDR1 MNHEY and CDR2 SVGEGT. With 6 bases clipped from V and 1 base from J, the junction kept 2 bases outside the gene matches.

This clonotype has at least ten counts. The genes are TRBV5-1 and TRBJ2-7, with D unclear. This CDR3 is 14 amino acids long. Per germline, CDR1 SGHRS and CDR2 YFSETQ. V shed 2 bases and J shed 9 bases, with 18 bases lying between them. The CDR3 here is CASSLTQSATGQYF. The CDR3 DNA reads TGCGCCAGCAGCTTAACACAGAGTGCGACTGGGCAGTACTTC.

This clonotype was detected ten times or more. The chain is built from TRBV5-1 and TRBJ1-1; possibly TRBD1 for D (5 bases). The V and J ends lost 4 bases and 5 bases respectively, with 18 bases between them. Germline lookup yields CDR1 SGHRS and CDR2 YFSETQ. This CDR3 has 15 residues. The CDR3 here is CASSETGGRGTEAFF. In DNA form, the CDR3 reads TGCGCCAGCAGCGAGACGGGGGGAAGAGGAACTGAAGCTTTCTTT.

This clonotype was observed at least ten times. The rearrangement uses TRBV27 and TRBJ1-5; D uncertain. Germline V gene lookup returns CDR1 MNHEY and CDR2 SMNVEV (reference sequence). V was shortened by 5 bases and J by 9 bases, with 20 bases between the two germline ends. This CDR3 contains 15 residues. CDR3 nucleotide sequence: TGTGCCAGCAGTCCCCTCCTCGGACCTCCCGGGCCCCAGCATTTT. Translation gives CASSPLLGPPGPQHF.

This clonotype was detected a few times. This chain joins TRBV6-1 and TRBJ1-6; D perhaps matches TRBD1 (5 bases). V lost 6 bases and J lost 19, with 16 bases in between. The length of the CDR3 is 11 residues. Germline V CDR1 and CDR2: MNHNS, SASEGT. Written as DNA, the CDR3 is TGTGCCAGCAGCCTCGGCGGGACCACTCACTTT. Protein product: CASSLGGTTHF.

This clonotype came up many times. The chain carries TRBV27 and TRBJ2-7; 8 bases line up with TRBD1. The trim removed 4 bases at V and 3 bases at J, leaving 2 bases unmatched. The germline V gene has CDR1 MNHEY and CDR2 SMNVEV (reference sequence). The CDR3 spans 13 residues. CDR3 in amino acids: CASSYRGNYEQYF. CDR3 coding DNA: TGTGCCAGCAGTTACAGGGGGAACTACGAGCAGTACTTC.

This rearrangement joins TRBV19 to TRBJ1-5; D is ambiguous. Trimming removed 5 bases at V and 5 bases at J, with 10 bases between. Germline CDR1 reads LNHDA; CDR2 reads SQIVND (reference sequence). There are 13 residues in the CDR3. The CDR3 DNA reads TGTGCCAGTAGTGGAACCGGGGATCAGCCCCAGCATTTT. It is translated as CASSGTGDQPQHF.

This clonotype was detected ten times or more. The J gene is TRBJ1-2, the V gene TRBV27; D not resolved. Germline V gives CDR1 MNHEY, CDR2 SMNVEV (reference sequence). The CDR3 sequence is 13 residues long. Trimming took 4 bases from V and 7 from J, leaving 13 bases between them. The CDR3 sequence is CASSSLVSSGYTF. CDR3 nucleotides: TGTGCCAGCAGTTCCCTTGTCAGCTCTGGCTACACCTTC.

This clonotype was found many times. A much bigger clone sits one base away, suggesting this may be a read error. The V and J genes are TRBV28 and TRBJ1-1; D is ambiguous. CDR1 and CDR2 (germline): MDHEN, SYDVKM. This CDR3 comprises 11 residues. The CDR3 is CASSLNPEAFF. The CDR3 DNA reads TGTGCCAGCAGTTTGAACCCTGAAGCTTTCTTT.

In its sample, this clonotype was seen many times. CDR3 in amino acids: CASTLSGRLETQYF. The CDR3 nucleotides read TGTGCCAGCACCCTTAGCGGGAGACTAGAGACCCAGTACTTC. The chain links TRBV6-1 to TRBJ2-5; 9 bases are a match to TRBD2. Germline CDR1 MNHNS, CDR2 SASEGT. This CDR3 is built from 14 residues. With 7 bases clipped from V and 4 bases from J, the junction kept 7 bases outside the gene matches.

This clonotype was found many times. The CDR3 loop reads CAWSVDRNQPQHF. The CDR3 DNA reads TGTGCCTGGAGTGTAGACAGAAATCAGCCCCAGCATTTT. The gene calls are TRBV30 and TRBJ1-5; D is perhaps TRBD1 (5 bases). The CDR3 totals 13 residues. Trimming took 0 bases from V and 4 from J, leaving 7 bases between them. CDR1 and CDR2 from the germline V gene are GTSNPN and SVGIG (reference sequence).

This clonotype has at least ten counts. The rearrangement joins TRBV28 to TRBJ2-5; the match to TRBD2 covers 7 bases. CDR1 is MDHEN and CDR2 is SYDVKM in the germline V gene. Trimming cost V 7 bases and J 2 bases; bases outside gene matches: 10. The CDR3 runs to 15 residues. The CDR3 is CASTQWLAVQETQYF. The CDR3, as DNA: TGTGCCAGCACCCAATGGCTAGCGGTACAAGAGACCCAGTACTTC.

This clonotype was seen at least ten times. The chain joins TRBV20-1 to TRBJ1-5; D gene unclear. Between the trimmed V and J ends, which lost 1 base and 1 base, there was a span of 11 bases. CDR1 DFQATT and CDR2 SNEGSKA come from the germline V gene (reference sequence). This CDR3 is 15 amino acids long. CDR3 region: CSARVLDGSNQPQHF. The CDR3 DNA reads as TGCAGTGCTAGAGTTCTAGACGGGAGCAATCAGCCCCAGCATTTT.

This clonotype was recorded at least ten times. This chain links TRBV28 with TRBJ2-7; the D gene is possibly TRBD2 (6 bases). Trimming shortened V by 7 bases and J by 6 bases, and 22 bases separated the two germline ends. The CDR3 is made up of 15 amino acids. Germline V gene data show CDR1 as MDHEN and CDR2 as SYDVKM. The CDR3 spells CASTATGTGVGEQYF. For the CDR3, the DNA is TGTGCCAGCACTGCAACCGGGACGGGGGTTGGCGAGCAGTACTTC.

The rearrangement uses TRBV5-1 and TRBJ2-7; possibly TRBD1 for D (6 bases). This CDR3 region has 15 residues. Deletions cut 0 bases from V and 7 bases from J, with 17 bases between. Looked up from germline, CDR1 is SGHRS and CDR2 is YFSETQ. The CDR3 here is CASSLVTGLLGEQYF. CDR3 DNA: TGCGCCAGCAGCTTGGTGACAGGACTTCTAGGGGAGCAGTACTTC.

The rearrangement links TRBV6-2 or TRBV6-3 to TRBJ1-2, with a possible D match to TRBD1 (5 bases). Germline CDR1 and CDR2: MNHEY and SVGEGT. The V gene lost 6 bases and the J gene lost 2 bases, with 10 bases spanning the gap. The CDR3 consists of 13 residues. CDR3 DNA: TGTGCCAGCAGGACAGACAAGAACTATGGCTACACCTTC. Its protein product is CASRTDKNYGYTF.

This chain uses TRBV7-2 with TRBJ1-6, with D unresolved. Deletions cut 5 bases from V and 14 bases from J, with 16 bases between. Germline V CDR1 and CDR2: SGHTA, FQGNSA. The CDR3 is 13 residues long. The chain's CDR3 is CASSPRPDVALHF. The CDR3 region has the DNA TGTGCCAGCAGCCCCCGACCGGATGTTGCCCTCCACTTT. The entire variable domain, with the rest obtained from reference TRBV7-2 and TRBJ1-6, is as follows: GAGVSQSPSNKVTEKGKDVELRCDPISGHTALYWYRQSLGQGLEFLIYFQGNSAPDKSGLPSDRFSAERTGGSVSTLTIQRTQQEDSAVYLCASSPRPDVALHFGNGTRLTVT.

At least ten counts were recorded for this clonotype. This rearrangement joins TRBV24-1 to TRBJ2-7, with a tentative D call TRBD2 (5 bases). The CDR3 runs to 13 residues. CDR1 and CDR2 (germline): KGHDR, SFDVKD. V was clipped by 7 bases and J by 2 bases, with 11 bases between them. The CDR3 DNA sequence: TGTGCCACCAGCCCTGACGGGACCTACGAGCAGTACTTC. The encoded protein is CATSPDGTYEQYF.

This clonotype was picked up many times. V is TRBV7-8 and J is TRBJ2-5; TRBD2 might be the D (6 bases). The CDR3 has 15 amino acids. Germline CDR1 is SGHVS and CDR2 is FQNEAQ. The germline V and J ends were trimmed by 0 bases and 4 bases, with 12 bases remaining between them. For the CDR3, the DNA is TGTGCCAGCAGCTTAGCGCAACTAGCTGTAGAGACCCAGTACTTC. It encodes CASSLAQLAVETQYF. The full variable domain, completed using reference TRBV7-8 and TRBJ2-5, is GAGVSQSPRYKVAKRGQDVALRCDPISGHVSLFWYQQALGQGPEFLTYFQNEAQLDKSGLPSDRFFAERPEGSVSTLKIQRTQQEDSAVYLCASSLAQLAVETQYFGPGTRLLVL.

This clonotype was counted at least ten times. The chain carries TRBV28 and TRBJ1-5; the D gene is possibly TRBD1 (6 bases). The CDR3 loop spans 15 amino acids. The V and J ends lost 5 bases and 2 bases respectively, with 13 bases between them. Germline V gene data show CDR1 as MDHEN and CDR2 as SYDVKM. The chain's CDR3 is CASSPRGGGNQPQHF. In DNA form, the CDR3 reads TGTGCCAGCAGTCCCCGGGGGGGCGGCAATCAGCCCCAGCATTTT.

The table lists this clonotype with many counts. The chain employs TRBV11-1 and TRBJ1-1, with D perhaps TRBD1 (5 bases). The CDR3 is 16 residues long. Germline V gives CDR1 SGHAT, CDR2 FQDESV (reference sequence). The V gene lost 1 base and the J gene lost 1 base, with 13 bases spanning the gap. CDR3 in amino acids: CASSLGGRSSNTEAFF. The CDR3 DNA sequence: TGTGCCAGCAGCTTAGGGGGCAGATCATCGAACACTGAAGCTTTCTTT.

The sample holds many counts of this clonotype. The chain couples TRBV10-3 to TRBJ1-1; unclear D gene. CDR1 is ENHRY, CDR2 SYGVKD, per germline. V dropped 3 bases and J dropped 0 bases, with 5 bases sitting between them. The CDR3 is made up of 13 amino acids. CDR3: CAISDNLNTEAFF. The CDR3 region has the DNA TGTGCCATCAGTGATAACTTGAACACTGAAGCTTTCTTT.

V gene TRBV6-2 or TRBV6-3 combines with J gene TRBJ2-5; TRBD2 matches 16 bases. The V gene's germline CDR1 is MNHEY and CDR2 SVGEGT. This CDR3 comprises 17 residues. The ends lost 5 bases at V and 5 bases at J; junction bases unmatched: 8. The DNA for the CDR3 is TGTGCCAGCAGTCCGGGACTAGCGGGAGGGGTATGGGAGACCCAGTACTTC. It yields the protein CASSPGLAGGVWETQYF.